One sample yielded the 9 T cell receptor beta chains listed below, sequenced in a study of cytomegalovirus exposure and HLA in healthy donors. PCR amplification relied on 60 Vbeta primers (plus 13 Jbeta primers). Method: immunoSEQ multiplex PCR; TCRdb's copy keeps in-frame clones and lacks some. The repertoire shows some 30,000 clones; the top ten hold under 4.5%. The sequenced material came from PBMCs. The source is a man aged 40-49 years in good health and CMV-seronegative.

The genes are TRBV4-3 and TRBJ2-1; 9 bases align to TRBD2. CDR1 LGHNA and CDR2 YSLEER come from the germline V gene. The J segment lost 3 bases and the V segment lost 1 base, leaving 1 base of the junction unmatched. The CDR3 contains 15 residues. CDR3 protein: CASSQGTSDYNEQFF. The CDR3 region has the DNA TGCGCCAGCAGCCAAGGGACTAGCGACTACAATGAGCAGTTCTTC.

The chain carries TRBV27 and TRBJ2-3, with 10 nucleotides matching TRBD2. Germline assignment: CDR1 MNHEY and CDR2 SMNVEV (reference sequence). Trimming removed 8 bases from V and 0 bases from J; junction bases left unmatched: 11. The CDR3 sequence is 17 residues long. CDR3 loop: CASRVRTSGTSTDTQYF. CDR3 coding DNA: TGTGCCAGCCGAGTTCGGACTAGCGGTACTAGCACAGATACGCAGTATTTT.

V gene TRBV6-1 combines with J gene TRBJ2-2; D is uncertain. Germline V gene lookup returns CDR1 MNHNS and CDR2 SASEGT. This CDR3 has 13 amino acids. The germline V and J ends were trimmed by 4 bases and 2 bases, with 5 bases remaining between them. The DNA of the CDR3 is TGTGCCAGCAGTGGCAGTAACACCGGGGAGCTGTTTTTT. Translating it yields CASSGSNTGELFF.

This chain links TRBV14 with TRBJ2-7; perhaps TRBD2 as D (6 bases). Germline CDR1 SGHDN, CDR2 FVKESK. The CDR3 contains 14 residues. Trimming removed 4 bases from V and 5 bases from J, with 15 bases in between. Here the CDR3 DNA reads TGTGCCAGCAGCCCGCGTCGCGGGACTGACGAGCAGTACTTC. Residues: CASSPRRGTDEQYF.

The rearrangement joins TRBV30 to TRBJ1-1, with 8 bases lining up with TRBD1. CDR1 and CDR2 (germline): GTSNPN, SVGIG (reference sequence). This CDR3 has 10 amino acids. The junction had 4 bases not matched to a gene; V was cut back by 5 bases and J by 11 bases. The CDR3 nucleotides read TGTGCCTGGGCGACAGGGGTTGCTTTCTTT. It codes for CAWATGVAFF.

V and J are TRBV10-3 and TRBJ2-5; TRBD2 agrees at 10 bases. CDR1 and CDR2 from the germline V gene are ENHRY and SYGVKD. The CDR3 covers 13 residues. The junction had 4 bases not matched to a gene; V was cut back by 7 bases and J by 5 bases. CDR3 protein: CAIMPGLAETQYF. The CDR3 bases are TGTGCCATCATGCCGGGACTAGCGGAGACCCAGTACTTC.

The chain is built from TRBV6-4 and TRBJ2-3, with no clear D. Germline V gene sequence: CDR1 MRHNA, CDR2 SNTAGT. V was clipped by 3 bases and J by 2 bases, with 6 bases between them. The CDR3 covers 13 residues. The CDR3 coding sequence is TGTGCCAGCAGTGAGCGGCCCACAGATACGCAGTATTTT. The encoded protein is CASSERPTDTQYF.

This chain joins TRBV6-7 and TRBJ2-2; 15 bases match TRBD2. TRBV6-7 is an ORF, and what it does is uncertain. The CDR3 loop spans 21 amino acids. Trimming at V came to 6 bases and at J to 7 bases, leaving 21 bases not matched to a gene. The DNA of the CDR3 is TGTGCCAGCAGGCCCCCTTCTCCGGGACTAGCGGGAGGCCTCAATAGCGGGGAGCTGTTTTTT. Its protein is CASRPPSPGLAGGLNSGELFF.

The gene calls are TRBV4-3 and TRBJ2-7, with unresolved D. The CDR3 consists of 14 residues. Germline V gene sequence: CDR1 LGHNA, CDR2 YSLEER. The V end was cut by 0 bases, the J end by 0 bases, with 6 bases between. CDR3 protein: CASSQDLRSYEQYF. The CDR3 DNA sequence: TGCGCCAGCAGCCAAGATTTGCGCTCCTACGAGCAGTACTTC.